The entry below describes one TCR beta chain. Data came from immunoSEQ multiplex PCR; TCRdb stores just in-frame clones and leaves some out. The sample includes around 93,000 clones, roughly 89% of them seen just once. This record belongs to a study of control samples from healthy donors and cancer patients. Germline V gene lookup returns CDR1 MNHEY and CDR2 SVGAGI. The junction had 10 bases not matched to a gene; V was cut back by 7 bases and J by 5 bases. The CDR3 is 15 amino acids. The origin of this receptor is a human donor in good health. The donor label of this sample is uncertain. The chain employs TRBV6-5 and TRBJ2-2, with TRBD1 identical over 7 bases. Sequencing used blood. The DNA for the CDR3 is TGTGCCAGCAAAACAGGGACAGCCCCGACCGGGGAGCTGTTTTTT. It encodes CASKTGTAPTGELFF.